The 4 T cell receptor beta chains in this list originate from one sample, sequenced in a study of CD8 T cells in ankylosing spondylitis. TCRdb processed the 5' RACE reads anew with MiXCR; each CDR3 protein has one entry. The data hold 350,000 to 450,000 distinct CDR3 sequences, with 20% observed a single time. Sequenced material: blood, either unsorted or a sorted T cell fraction (not recorded which). Every receptor here comes from a male donor with ankylosing spondylitis or in good health (not recorded which).

This chain connects TRBV30 to TRBJ2-7; 7 bases line up with TRBD2. CDR1 and CDR2 (germline): GTSNPN, SVGIG (reference sequence). V lost 6 bases, J lost 3 bases, and 8 bases stayed unmatched. The CDR3 runs to 13 residues. The CDR3, as DNA: TGTGCCTGTCGTCCAGCGGGGAGCTACGAGCAGTACTTC. It is translated as CACRPAGSYEQYF.

A few counts support this clonotype. The genes are TRBV6-1 and TRBJ2-1; TRBD1 agrees at 10 bases. The ends lost 7 bases at V and 6 bases at J; junction bases unmatched: 12. This CDR3 is 16 amino acids long. Germline V lookup: CDR1 MNHNS, CDR2 SASEGT. The CDR3 coding sequence is TGTGCCAGCAATACTAGGGGACAGGGGTGGGGCAATGAGCAGTTCTTC. Its translation is CASNTRGQGWGNEQFF.

This clonotype was observed a handful of times. DNA of the CDR3: TGTGCCAGCAGCTCATTAACTAGCACAGATACGCAGTATTTT. Residues: CASSSLTSTDTQYF. The rearrangement uses TRBV7-9 and TRBJ2-3; D remains ambiguous. The CDR3 totals 14 residues. Germline loops: CDR1 SEHNR, CDR2 FQNEAQ (reference sequence). V lost 4 bases, J lost 0 bases, and 8 bases lay in between.

This chain connects TRBV6-5 to TRBJ2-1; D is uncertain. This CDR3 has 13 residues. Trimming removed 2 bases from V and 8 bases from J, with 10 bases in between. The V gene's germline CDR1 is MNHEY and CDR2 SVGAGI. The DNA for the CDR3 is TGTGCCAGCAGTTACGTAGTTCGGGATGAGCAGTTCTTC. Amino acids: CASSYVVRDEQFF.